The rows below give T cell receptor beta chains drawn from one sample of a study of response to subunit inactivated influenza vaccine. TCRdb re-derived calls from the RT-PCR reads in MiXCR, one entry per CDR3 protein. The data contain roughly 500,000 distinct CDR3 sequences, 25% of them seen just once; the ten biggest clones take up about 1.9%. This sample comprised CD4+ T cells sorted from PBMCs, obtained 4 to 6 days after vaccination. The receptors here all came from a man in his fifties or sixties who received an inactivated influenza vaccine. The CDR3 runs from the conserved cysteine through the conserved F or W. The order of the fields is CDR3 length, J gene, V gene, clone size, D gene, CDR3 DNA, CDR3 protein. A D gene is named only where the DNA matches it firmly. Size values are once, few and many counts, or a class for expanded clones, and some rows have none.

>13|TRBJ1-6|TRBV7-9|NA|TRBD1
TGTGCCAGCAGCGAGGGGGCAAGTTCACCCCTCCACTTT
CASSEGASSPLHF
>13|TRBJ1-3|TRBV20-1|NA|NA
TGCAGTGCTAGCTACATATCTGGAAACACCATATATTTT
CSASYISGNTIYF
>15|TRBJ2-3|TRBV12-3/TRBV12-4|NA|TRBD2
TGTGCCAGCAGTTTAGGTGCGGGGGGCCCAGATACGCAGTATTTT
CASSLGAGGPDTQYF
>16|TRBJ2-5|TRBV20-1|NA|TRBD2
TGCAGTGCTCTCGGGACTAGCGGGGGTTTCAGAAAGACCCAGTACTTC
CSALGTSGGFRKTQYF
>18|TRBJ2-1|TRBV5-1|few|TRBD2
TGCGCCAGCAGCTTGGGTCCGGGAGGACCTAGCTCCTACAATGAGCAGTTCTTC
CASSLGPGGPSSYNEQFF
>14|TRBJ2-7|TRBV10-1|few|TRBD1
TGCGCCAGCAGTGATGGACAGGGGTCCTACGAGCAGTACTTC
CASSDGQGSYEQYF
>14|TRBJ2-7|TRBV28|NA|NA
TGTGCCAGCAGTTTCCGGGCGAGAGGGACCGAGCAGTACTTC
CASSFRARGTEQYF
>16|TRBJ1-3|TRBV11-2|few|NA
TGTGCCAGCAGCTTGGGCAGGGTCGACTCTGGAAACACCATATATTTT
CASSLGRVDSGNTIYF
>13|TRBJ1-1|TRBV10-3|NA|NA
TGTGCCATCAGTGACAGGGTGGACACTGAAGCTTTCTTT
CAISDRVDTEAFF
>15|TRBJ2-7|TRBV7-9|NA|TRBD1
TGTGCCAGCAGCTTGACAGGGGACAGCTCCTACGAGCAGTACTTC
CASSLTGDSSYEQYF
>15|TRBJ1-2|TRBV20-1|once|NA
TGCAGTGCTAGAGATCAGCCGACAGCTAACTATGGCTACACCTTC
CSARDQPTANYGYTF
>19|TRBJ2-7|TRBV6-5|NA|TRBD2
TGTGCCAGCAGTTACTCGAAGGGGACTAGCGGGAGGGCTCGCTACGAGCAGTACTTC
CASSYSKGTSGRARYEQYF
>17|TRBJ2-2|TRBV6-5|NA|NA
TGTGCCAGCAGTTATGTGGCAGGGGGGAGTGCCACCGGGGAGCTGTTTTTT
CASSYVAGGSATGELFF
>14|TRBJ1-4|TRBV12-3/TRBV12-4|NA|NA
TGTGCCAGCAGTTTGACGGGTCTTAATGAAAAACTGTTTTTT
CASSLTGLNEKLFF
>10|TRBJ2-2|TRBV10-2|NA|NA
TGCGCCAGCAGGGGAGGGGAGCTGTTTTTT
CASRGGELFF
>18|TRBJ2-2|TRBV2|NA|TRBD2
TGTGCCAGCAGCCCGACTAGCGGGAGGGCCGGGTACACCGGGGAGCTGTTTTTT
CASSPTSGRAGYTGELFF
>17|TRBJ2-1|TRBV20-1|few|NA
TGCAGTGCTAGAGATTCCCTCACTAGCAGGGCCTACAATGAGCAGTTCTTC
CSARDSLTSRAYNEQFF
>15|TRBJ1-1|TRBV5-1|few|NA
TGCGCCAGCAGCCCGCTATGGGGATTGAACACTGAAGCTTTCTTT
CASSPLWGLNTEAFF
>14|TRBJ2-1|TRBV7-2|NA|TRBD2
TGTGCCAGCAGCTTGCGGGAGGCCTACAATGAGCAGTTCTTC
CASSLREAYNEQFF
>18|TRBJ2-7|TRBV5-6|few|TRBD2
TGTGCCAGCAGCTCAACCGGGACTAGCGGGTGGATCTCCTACGAGCAGTACTTC
CASSSTGTSGWISYEQYF
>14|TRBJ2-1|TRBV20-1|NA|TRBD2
TGCAGTGCTAACCGAGCGGGGGGTTACAATGAGCAGTTCTTC
CSANRAGGYNEQFF
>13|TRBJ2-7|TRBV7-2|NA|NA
TGTGCCAGCAGCCCAAACCGGGGCTACGAGCAGTACTTC
CASSPNRGYEQYF
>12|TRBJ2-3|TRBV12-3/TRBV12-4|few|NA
TGTGCCAGCAGTTTCAGGGTGCATACGCAGTATTTT
CASSFRVHTQYF
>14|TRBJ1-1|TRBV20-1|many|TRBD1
TGCAGTGCTAGTCAACCCGCAGGGGGCACTGAAGCTTTCTTT
CSASQPAGGTEAFF
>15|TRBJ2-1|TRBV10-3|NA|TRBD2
TGTGCCATCAGTAAGGCTAGCGGCCGTCGTGATGAGCAGTTCTTC
CAISKASGRRDEQFF
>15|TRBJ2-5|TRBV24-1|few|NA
TGTGCCACCAGTGATTGGTTTGGAGGACAAGAGACCCAGTACTTC
CATSDWFGGQETQYF
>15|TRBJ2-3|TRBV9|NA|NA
TGTGCCAGCAGCGTAGGGGGATTACTCACAGATACGCAGTATTTT
CASSVGGLLTDTQYF
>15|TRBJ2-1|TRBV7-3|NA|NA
TGTGCCAGCAGCTTAGGCGGCTACCCCTACAATGAGCAGTTCTTC
CASSLGGYPYNEQFF
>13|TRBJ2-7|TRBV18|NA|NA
TGTGCCAGCTCACCTCAGGAGTGGTCTCGGCAGTACTTC
CASSPQEWSRQYF
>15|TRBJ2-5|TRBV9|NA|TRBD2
TGTGCCAGCAGCGTAGGACTAGCGTACCAAGAGACCCAGTACTTC
CASSVGLAYQETQYF
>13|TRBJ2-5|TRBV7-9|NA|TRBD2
TGTGCCAGCACTAGGACTAGCGAAATGACCCAGTACTTC
CASTRTSEMTQYF
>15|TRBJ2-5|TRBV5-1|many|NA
TGCGCCAGCAGCGGAGCCCCGGGCCAAGAAGAGACCCAGTACTTC
CASSGAPGQEETQYF
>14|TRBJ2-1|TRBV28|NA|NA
TGTGCCAGCAGTTTTTCCCCCAGATACAATGAGCAGTTCTTC
CASSFSPRYNEQFF
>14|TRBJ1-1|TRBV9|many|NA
TGTGCCAGCAGCGCCGTTACAGGGAACACTGAAGCTTTCTTT
CASSAVTGNTEAFF
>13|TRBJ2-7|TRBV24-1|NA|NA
TGTGCCACCAGTGAACCCATGTCCTACGAGCAGTACTTC
CATSEPMSYEQYF
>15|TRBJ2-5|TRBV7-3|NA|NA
TGTGCCAGCAGCCCTACCGGGACTCCGCAAGAGACCCAGTACTTC
CASSPTGTPQETQYF
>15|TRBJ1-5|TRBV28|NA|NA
TGTGCCAGCAGTTTGAGGCCAGGCCTTAATCAGCCCCAGCATTTT
CASSLRPGLNQPQHF
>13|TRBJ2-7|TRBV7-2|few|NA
TGTGCCAGCAGCTTAAACCTGGTAAATGGGCAGTACTTC
CASSLNLVNGQYF
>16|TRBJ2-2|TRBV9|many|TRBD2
TGTGCCAGCAGCACCCGACTAGCGGGAAACACCGGGGAGCTGTTTTTT
CASSTRLAGNTGELFF
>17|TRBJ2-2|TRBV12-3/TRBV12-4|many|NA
TGTGCCAGCAGTTTAGCGACGGCTAGAACGTACACCGGGGAGCTGTTTTTT
CASSLATARTYTGELFF
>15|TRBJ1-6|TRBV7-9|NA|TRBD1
TGTGCCAGCAGCTCGGAACAGGGGTTGCGGTCACCCCTCCACTTT
CASSSEQGLRSPLHF
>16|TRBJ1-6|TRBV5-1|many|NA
TGCGCCAGCAGCTTGGATCTGGTTTCCTATAATTCACCCCTCCACTTT
CASSLDLVSYNSPLHF
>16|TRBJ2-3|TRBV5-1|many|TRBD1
TGCGCCAGCAGCTTGGGGACAGGTGGCTTCACAGATACGCAGTATTTT
CASSLGTGGFTDTQYF
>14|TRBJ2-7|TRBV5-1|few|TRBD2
TGCGCCAGCAGCACCGGGACTAGCTTCGCCGAGCAGTACTTC
CASSTGTSFAEQYF